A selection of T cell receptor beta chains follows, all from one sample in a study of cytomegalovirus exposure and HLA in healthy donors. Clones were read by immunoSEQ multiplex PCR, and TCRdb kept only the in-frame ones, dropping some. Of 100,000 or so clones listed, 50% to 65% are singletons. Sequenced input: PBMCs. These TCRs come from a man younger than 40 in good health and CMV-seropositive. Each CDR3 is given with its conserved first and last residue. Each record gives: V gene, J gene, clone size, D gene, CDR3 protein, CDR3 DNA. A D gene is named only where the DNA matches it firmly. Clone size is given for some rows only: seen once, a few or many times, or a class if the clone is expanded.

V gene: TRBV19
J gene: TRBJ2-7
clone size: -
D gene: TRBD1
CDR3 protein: CASSSSGQFYEQYF
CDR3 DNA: TGTGCCAGTAGTTCCTCGGGACAGTTCTACGAGCAGTACTTC

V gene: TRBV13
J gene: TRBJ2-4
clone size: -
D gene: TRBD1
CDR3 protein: CASSISGGRGIQYF
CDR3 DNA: TGTGCCAGCAGCATTTCAGGGGGCCGGGGCATTCAGTACTTC

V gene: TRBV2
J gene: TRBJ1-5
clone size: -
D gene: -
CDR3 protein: CASSERIGGYSNQPQHF
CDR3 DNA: TGTGCCAGCAGTGAAAGGATAGGGGGATACAGCAATCAGCCCCAGCATTTT

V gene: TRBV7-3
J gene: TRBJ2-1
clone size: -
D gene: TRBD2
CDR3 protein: CASSRGGGINEQFF
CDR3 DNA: TGTGCCAGCAGCCGCGGGGGGGGAATCAATGAGCAGTTCTTC

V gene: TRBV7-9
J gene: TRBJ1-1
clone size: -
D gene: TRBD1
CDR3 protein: CASSFGTGTEAFF
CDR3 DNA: TGTGCCAGCAGCTTTGGGACAGGCACTGAAGCTTTCTTT

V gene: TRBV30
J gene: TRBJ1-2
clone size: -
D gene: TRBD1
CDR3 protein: CAWSLGQGAKGYTF
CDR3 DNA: TGTGCCTGGAGCTTGGGACAGGGGGCGAAGGGCTACACCTTC

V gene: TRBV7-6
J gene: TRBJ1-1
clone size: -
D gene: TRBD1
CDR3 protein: CASSQDRQNTEAFF
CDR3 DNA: TGTGCCAGCAGCCAGGACAGGCAGAACACTGAAGCTTTCTTT

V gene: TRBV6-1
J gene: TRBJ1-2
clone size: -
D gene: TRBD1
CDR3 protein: CASIPDRNYGYTF
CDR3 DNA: TGTGCCAGCATCCCGGACAGGAACTATGGCTACACCTTC

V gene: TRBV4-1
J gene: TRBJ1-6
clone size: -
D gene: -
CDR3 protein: CASSHLQGSPLHF
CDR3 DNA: TGCGCCAGCAGCCACTTACAGGGTTCACCCCTCCACTTT

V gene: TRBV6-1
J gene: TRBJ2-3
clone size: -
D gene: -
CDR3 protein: CASSDERDTQYF
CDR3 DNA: TGTGCCAGCAGTGATGAGCGAGATACGCAGTATTTT

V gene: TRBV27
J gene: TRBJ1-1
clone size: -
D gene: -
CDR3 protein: CASSFKGLMNTEAFF
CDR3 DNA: TGTGCCAGCAGTTTTAAGGGGCTTATGAACACTGAAGCTTTCTTT

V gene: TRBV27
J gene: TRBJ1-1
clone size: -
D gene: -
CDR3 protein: CASSLRGGNTEAFF
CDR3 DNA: TGTGCCAGCAGTTTACGGGGAGGGAACACTGAAGCTTTCTTT

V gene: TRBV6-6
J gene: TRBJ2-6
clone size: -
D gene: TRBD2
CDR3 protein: CVGGTGANVLTF
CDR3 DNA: TGTGTGGGGGGGACTGGGGCCAACGTCCTGACTTTC

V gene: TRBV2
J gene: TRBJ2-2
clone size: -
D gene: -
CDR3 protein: CASSEQGSNTGELFF
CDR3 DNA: TGTGCCAGCAGTGAACAGGGGAGTAACACCGGGGAGCTGTTTTTT

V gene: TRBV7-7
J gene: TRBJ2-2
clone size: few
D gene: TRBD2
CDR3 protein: CASSLRLADNTGELFF
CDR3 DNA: TGTGCTAGCAGCTTACGACTAGCGGATAACACCGGGGAGCTGTTTTTT

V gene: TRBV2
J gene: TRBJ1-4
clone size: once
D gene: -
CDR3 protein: CASRSPGQNEKLFF
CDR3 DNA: TGTGCCAGCAGATCACCGGGACAAAATGAAAAACTGTTTTTT

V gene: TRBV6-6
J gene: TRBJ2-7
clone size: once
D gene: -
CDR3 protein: CASSWQGREQYF
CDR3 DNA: TGTGCCAGCAGTTGGCAGGGCCGCGAGCAGTACTTC

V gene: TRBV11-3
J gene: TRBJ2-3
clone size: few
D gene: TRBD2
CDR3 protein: CASSFGLAGGGFDTDTQYF
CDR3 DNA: TGTGCCAGCAGCTTCGGACTAGCGGGGGGAGGGTTTGATACAGATACGCAGTATTTT

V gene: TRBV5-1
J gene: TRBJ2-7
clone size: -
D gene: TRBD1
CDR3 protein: CASSLAVAGGGYEQYF
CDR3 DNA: TGCGCCAGCAGCTTGGCCGTAGCAGGGGGCGGTTACGAGCAGTACTTC

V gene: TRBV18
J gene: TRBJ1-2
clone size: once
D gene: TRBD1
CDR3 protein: CASSIGGAEGYTF
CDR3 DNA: TGTGCCAGCTCAATAGGGGGCGCAGAGGGCTACACCTTC

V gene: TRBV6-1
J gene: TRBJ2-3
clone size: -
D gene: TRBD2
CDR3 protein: CASREGLAGSDTQYF
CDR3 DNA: TGTGCCAGCAGGGAGGGACTAGCGGGGTCAGATACGCAGTATTTT

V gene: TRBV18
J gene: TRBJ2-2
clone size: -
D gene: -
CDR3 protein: CASSPPRQYTGELFF
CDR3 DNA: TGTGCCAGCTCACCACCGAGACAGTACACCGGGGAGCTGTTTTTT

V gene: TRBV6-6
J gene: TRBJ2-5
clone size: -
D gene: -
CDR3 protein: CASNVQGQRETQYF
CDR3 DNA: TGTGCCAGCAACGTTCAAGGACAGCGAGAGACCCAGTACTTC

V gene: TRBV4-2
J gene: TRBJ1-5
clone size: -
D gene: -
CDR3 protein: CASSLTYSNQPQHF
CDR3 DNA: TGTGCCAGCAGCCTAACTTATAGCAATCAGCCCCAGCATTTT

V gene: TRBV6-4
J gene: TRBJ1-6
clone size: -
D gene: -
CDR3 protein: CASSEPENPGLRGNSPLHF
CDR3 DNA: TGTGCCAGCAGTGAACCCGAAAACCCTGGACTAAGAGGCAATTCACCCCTCCACTTT

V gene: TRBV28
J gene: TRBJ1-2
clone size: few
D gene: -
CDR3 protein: CASTLGGFGYTF
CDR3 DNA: TGTGCCAGCACTTTGGGGGGATTTGGCTACACCTTC

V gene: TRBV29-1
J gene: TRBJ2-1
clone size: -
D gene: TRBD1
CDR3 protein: CSSRQGLGDEQFF
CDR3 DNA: TGCAGCTCCCGACAGGGGCTTGGGGATGAGCAGTTCTTC

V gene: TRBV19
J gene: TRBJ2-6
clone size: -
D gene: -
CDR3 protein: CASSPFTASGANVLTF
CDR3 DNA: TGTGCCAGTAGTCCCTTTACAGCCTCTGGGGCCAACGTCCTGACTTTC

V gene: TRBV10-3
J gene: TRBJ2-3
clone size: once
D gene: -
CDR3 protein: CAISEGQGTDTQYF
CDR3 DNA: TGTGCCATCAGTGAGGGGCAGGGGACAGATACGCAGTATTTT

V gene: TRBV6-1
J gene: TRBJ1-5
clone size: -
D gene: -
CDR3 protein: CASRRTVAFDQPQHF
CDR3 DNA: TGTGCCAGCCGCCGGACAGTTGCATTCGATCAGCCCCAGCATTTT

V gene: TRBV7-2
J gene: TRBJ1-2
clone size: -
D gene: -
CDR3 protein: CASSLAGGKGYTF
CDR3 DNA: TGTGCCAGCAGCTTAGCCGGGGGTAAGGGCTACACCTTC

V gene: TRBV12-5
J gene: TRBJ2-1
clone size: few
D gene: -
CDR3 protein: CASGLTSRIYNEQFF
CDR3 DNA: TGTGCTAGTGGTTTGACCTCCAGGATTTACAATGAGCAGTTCTTC

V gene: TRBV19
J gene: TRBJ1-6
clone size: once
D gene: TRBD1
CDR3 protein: CASRGTGLQSPLHF
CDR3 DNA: TGTGCCAGCCGGGGGACAGGGTTGCAATCACCCCTCCACTTT

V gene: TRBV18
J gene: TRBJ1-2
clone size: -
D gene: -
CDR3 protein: CASSPGTSYGYTF
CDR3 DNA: TGTGCCAGCTCACCTGGGACTTCCTATGGCTACACCTTC

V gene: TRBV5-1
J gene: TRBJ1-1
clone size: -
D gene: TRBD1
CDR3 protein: CASRFLPGQELRAFF
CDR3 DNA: TGCGCCAGCAGGTTTCTCCCGGGACAGGAATTAAGAGCTTTCTTT

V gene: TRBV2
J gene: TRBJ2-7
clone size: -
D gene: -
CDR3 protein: CASSELLYEQYF
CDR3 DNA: TGTGCCAGCAGTGAACTGTTATACGAGCAGTACTTC

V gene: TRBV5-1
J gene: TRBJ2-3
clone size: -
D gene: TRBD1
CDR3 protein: CASSLTGVVPDTQYF
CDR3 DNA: TGCGCCAGCAGCTTAACAGGGGTGGTTCCAGATACGCAGTATTTT